The 20 T cell receptor beta chains reported below all come from one sample, sequenced in a study of PD-1 blockade in classical Hodgkin lymphoma (dated by TCRdb to the early 2020s). What the time point label conveys for this sample: cycle 4 day 1 (C4D1), after six to seven weeks of nivolumab. All trial patients had relapsed after autologous stem cell transplantation, with cohorts A, B and C differing in prior brentuximab vedotin exposure. Library preparation used the immunoSEQ multiplex PCR assay. TCRdb holds this immuneACCESS table with in-frame rearrangements only. Some clones are missing; in checked studies, unresolved V genes explain under half, and the rest has no known cause. This sample lists tens of thousands of clones; 80% were detected once. The biggest ten clones account for under 20% of the sample. The specimen comprised peripheral blood mononuclear cells (PBMCs), sampled before the fourth cycle of nivolumab. These TCRs come from a human donor with classical Hodgkin lymphoma.

CDR3 sequence reads: CASSSGGGTGSSYEQYF. CDR3 nucleotide sequence: TGTGCCAGCAGCTCCGGGGGTGGCACGGGCAGCTCCTACGAGCAGTACTTC. The chain combines TRBV7-9 with TRBJ2-7, with a possible D match to TRBD2 (6 bases). The germline CDR1 and CDR2 sequences are SEHNR and FQNEAQ (reference sequence). V was pared by 4 bases and J by 0 bases, with 19 bases between. The CDR3 covers 17 residues.

A single count supports this clone. The J gene is TRBJ2-7, the V gene TRBV7-2; 8 nucleotides line up with TRBD2. Germline V lookup: CDR1 SGHTA, CDR2 FQGNSA. V shed 0 bases, J shed 4 bases, and the junction held 5 bases outside the gene matches. The CDR3 consists of 15 residues. Written as DNA, the CDR3 is TGTGCCAGCAGCTTAGCGCCTAGCGGGCGTTACGAGCAGTACTTC. Amino acids: CASSLAPSGRYEQYF.

The genes are TRBV30 and TRBJ1-2; D gene unclear. This CDR3 spans 13 amino acids. CDR1 GTSNPN and CDR2 SVGIG come from the germline V gene (reference sequence). Trimming left V 3 bases short and J 1 base short, with 9 bases between. This chain's CDR3 is CAWRAGRNYGYTF. CDR3 DNA: TGTGCCTGGAGAGCAGGCCGTAACTATGGCTACACCTTC. Together with reference TRBV30 and TRBJ1-2, the CDR3 gives the full variable domain: SQTIHQWPATLVQPVGSPLSLECTVEGTSNPNLYWYRQAAGRGLQLLFYSVGIGQISSEVPQNLSASRPQDRQFILSSKKLLLSDSGFYLCAWRAGRNYGYTFGSGTRLTVV.

The chain has TRBV6-1 and TRBJ1-1; D possibly corresponds to TRBD1 (6 bases). The CDR3 contains 12 residues. The V gene's germline CDR1 is MNHNS and CDR2 SASEGT. The V end was cut by 8 bases, the J end by 2 bases, with 9 bases between. The CDR3 region is CASRRGNTEAFF. In DNA, the CDR3 is TGTGCCAGCCGCAGGGGAAACACTGAAGCTTTCTTT.

This clone was counted a few times. The J gene is TRBJ2-5, the V gene TRBV11-2; 8 nucleotides match TRBD1. Germline trimming cut 5 bases from V and 0 bases from J; bases unmatched to any gene: 8. CDR1 and CDR2 from the germline V gene are SGHAT and FQNNGV. There are 16 residues in the CDR3. As DNA, the CDR3 is TGTGCCAGCAGCCCTAGACAGGGGAATAACCAAGAGACCCAGTACTTC. This translates into CASSPRQGNNQETQYF.

This chain joins TRBV2 and TRBJ2-4, with no clear D. Germline V gene sequence: CDR1 SNHLY, CDR2 FYNNEI. The CDR3 is 14 residues long. Trimming removed 2 bases at V and 9 bases at J, with 14 bases between. The CDR3 DNA is TGTGCCAGCAGTGAACCGACCCGAGTGAGCATTCAGTACTTC. Protein sequence: CASSEPTRVSIQYF.

The chain links TRBV19 to TRBJ2-7; D not certain. CDR3 length: 13 residues. Germline CDR1 is LNHDA and CDR2 is SQIVND (reference sequence). The V end was cut by 6 bases, the J end by 0 bases, with 9 bases between. This CDR3 reads CASSQIPSYEQYF. Written as DNA, the CDR3 is TGTGCCAGTAGCCAGATACCCTCCTACGAGCAGTACTTC.

This chain joins TRBV6-1 and TRBJ2-3; maybe TRBD2 (6 bases). Germline V lookup: CDR1 MNHNS, CDR2 SASEGT. V dropped 9 bases and J dropped 1 base, with 14 bases sitting between them. This CDR3 comprises 14 residues. The CDR3: CASSRDFGTDTQYF. CDR3 bases: TGTGCCAGTTCGCGGGACTTCGGCACAGATACGCAGTATTTT.

The CDR3 region is CASSYSGGDYGYTF. The CDR3 coding sequence is TGTGCCAGCAGCTACTCAGGCGGGGACTATGGCTACACCTTC. The gene calls are TRBV27 and TRBJ1-2; D gene uncertain. Looked up from germline, CDR1 is MNHEY and CDR2 is SMNVEV (reference sequence). The CDR3 has 14 amino acids. V dropped 6 bases and J dropped 3 bases, with 14 bases sitting between them.

This clone was recorded once. This CDR3 is CASSLVASGGALPDTQYF. The CDR3 nucleotides read TGTGCCAGCAGCTTAGTAGCTAGCGGGGGGGCGCTCCCAGATACGCAGTATTTT. J is TRBJ2-3 and V is TRBV7-2, with 12 positions matching TRBD2. The CDR3 contains 18 residues. Looked up from germline, CDR1 is SGHTA and CDR2 is FQGNSA. The V segment lost 1 base and the J segment 4 bases; nucleotides outside the gene matches: 9.

The rearrangement links TRBV5-1 to TRBJ2-1, with TRBD2 matching over 11 bases. Germline V gene sequence: CDR1 SGHRS, CDR2 YFSETQ. CDR3 length: 16 residues. V trimming: 4 bases; J trimming: 8 bases; junction bases outside the gene matches: 11. Here the CDR3 DNA reads TGCGCCAGCAGCCCGAGACTAGCGGGGATTGGTCATGAGCAGTTCTTC. Its protein product is CASSPRLAGIGHEQFF.

This clone has just a few counts. The chain is built from TRBV7-8 and TRBJ2-5; TRBD2 aligns across 10 bases. V was pared by 5 bases and J by 5 bases, with 14 bases of the junction left unmatched. The CDR3 is 17 residues long. The V gene's germline CDR1 is SGHVS and CDR2 FQNEAQ. CDR3 in amino acids: CASSPPSGSKTWETQYF. For the CDR3, the DNA is TGTGCCAGCAGCCCGCCTAGCGGGAGTAAGACGTGGGAGACCCAGTACTTC. Full variable domain (remainder filled in from reference TRBV7-8 and TRBJ2-5): GAGVSQSPRYKVAKRGQDVALRCDPISGHVSLFWYQQALGQGPEFLTYFQNEAQLDKSGLPSDRFFAERPEGSVSTLKIQRTQQEDSAVYLCASSPPSGSKTWETQYFGPGTRLLVL.

The chain employs TRBV27 and TRBJ2-1; D gene unclear. The germline CDR1 and CDR2 sequences are MNHEY and SMNVEV (reference sequence). V was trimmed by 6 bases and J by 12 bases, leaving 21 bases between them. The length of the CDR3 is 14 residues. The CDR3, as DNA: TGTGCCAGCAGCCCTAGACACTCGTTGTTTTCGCAGTTCTTC. Translation: CASSPRHSLFSQFF.

The chain carries TRBV9 and TRBJ1-2; maybe TRBD1 (6 bases). This CDR3 comprises 15 residues. Trimming took off 0 bases at V and 8 bases at J, with 17 bases between the two ends. Germline V gene lookup returns CDR1 SGDLS and CDR2 YYNGEE. Here the CDR3 reads CASSVGSGTGRGYTF. In nucleotides, the CDR3 is TGTGCCAGCAGCGTAGGTTCAGGAACAGGGCGAGGCTACACCTTC.

This chain connects TRBV7-2 to TRBJ1-1; D unresolved. Deletions cut 0 bases from V and 1 base from J, with 3 bases between. This CDR3 comprises 13 residues. The germline V gene encodes CDR1 SGHTA and CDR2 FQGNSA. The CDR3 protein is CASSLAWNTEAFF. The CDR3 DNA is TGTGCCAGCAGCTTAGCGTGGAACACTGAAGCTTTCTTT.

This clone was counted between two and nine times. V and J are TRBV7-9 and TRBJ2-3; 7 nucleotides agree with TRBD2. V lost 5 bases, J lost 8 bases, and 10 bases stayed unmatched. CDR3 length: 14 residues. CDR1 SEHNR and CDR2 FQNEAQ come from the germline V gene (reference sequence). CDR3: CASSAALGGGTQYF. The CDR3, as DNA: TGTGCCAGCAGCGCCGCCTTGGGGGGGGGTACGCAGTATTTT.

This clone was seen a single time. J is TRBJ2-7 and V is TRBV5-1; no clear D. V shed 1 base and J shed 4 bases, with 9 bases lying between them. Germline V gene sequence: CDR1 SGHRS, CDR2 YFSETQ. The CDR3 covers 13 residues. As DNA, the CDR3 is TGCGCCAGCAGCTTGCAGGAGAATTACGAGCAGTACTTC. Its protein product is CASSLQENYEQYF.

This clone was found a few times. V is TRBV7-9 and J is TRBJ2-7; D might be TRBD1 or TRBD2, each matching 5 bases. V was clipped by 3 bases and J by 4 bases, with 16 bases between them. The germline V gene encodes CDR1 SEHNR and CDR2 FQNEAQ (reference sequence). This CDR3 comprises 15 residues. Written as DNA, the CDR3 is TGTGCCAGCAGCTTGGACCGGGGACCTTTTTACGAGCAGTACTTC. Its translation: CASSLDRGPFYEQYF. The complete variable domain, with remaining parts taken from reference TRBV7-9 and TRBJ2-7, reads DTGVSQNPRHKITKRGQNVTFRCDPISEHNRLYWYRQTLGQGPEFLTYFQNEAQLEKSRLLSDRFSAERPKGSFSTLEIQRTEQGDSAMYLCASSLDRGPFYEQYFGPGTRLTVT.

The chain recombines TRBV9 with TRBJ2-7, with TRBD2 matching 9 bases. From germline, CDR1 is SGDLS and CDR2 YYNGEE. This CDR3 spans 14 amino acids. V trimming: 1 base; J trimming: 2 bases; junction bases outside the gene matches: 1. The CDR3 nucleotides are TGTGCCAGCAGCGTAAGCGGGAGGACCTACGAGCAGTACTTC. The encoded protein is CASSVSGRTYEQYF.

The chain combines TRBV19 with TRBJ2-3; possibly TRBD1 for D (5 bases). Germline CDR1 and CDR2: LNHDA and SQIVND (reference sequence). Trimming took off 8 bases at V and 8 bases at J, with 11 bases between the two ends. The CDR3 is 11 residues long. The CDR3 DNA sequence: TGTGCCAGTGGTCAGGGCGGTACGCAGTATTTT. The encoded protein is CASGQGGTQYF.